This T cell receptor (beta chain) was obtained from a study of Ad26.COV2.S vaccination and SARS-CoV-2 variants. Libraries were prepared by immunoSEQ multiplex PCR; TCRdb keeps only in-frame clonotypes and omits some of them. The table has approximately 420,000 clones, more than 75% seen once. This clone has a handful of counts. Trimming took off 6 bases at V and 1 base at J, with 9 bases between the two ends. In germline, CDR1 is ENHRY, CDR2 SYGVKD. The length of the CDR3 is 13 residues. Treatment of the sample: 19 received Ad26.COV2.S at low or high dose, single or two shots; five or six received placebo; per-sample allocation not given. Sampling was done on day 63 after the first vaccine or placebo injection.

The sequence came from a person between 18 and 65 years old who received the Ad26.COV2.S COVID-19 vaccine or a placebo. V and J are TRBV10-3 and TRBJ1-1; D unresolved. The sample was peripheral blood, taken in a trial of Ad26.COV2.S vaccine versus placebo. Written as DNA, the CDR3 is TGTGCCATCAGAGACCACCGGAACACTGAAGCTTTCTTT. Amino acid sequence: CAIRDHRNTEAFF.